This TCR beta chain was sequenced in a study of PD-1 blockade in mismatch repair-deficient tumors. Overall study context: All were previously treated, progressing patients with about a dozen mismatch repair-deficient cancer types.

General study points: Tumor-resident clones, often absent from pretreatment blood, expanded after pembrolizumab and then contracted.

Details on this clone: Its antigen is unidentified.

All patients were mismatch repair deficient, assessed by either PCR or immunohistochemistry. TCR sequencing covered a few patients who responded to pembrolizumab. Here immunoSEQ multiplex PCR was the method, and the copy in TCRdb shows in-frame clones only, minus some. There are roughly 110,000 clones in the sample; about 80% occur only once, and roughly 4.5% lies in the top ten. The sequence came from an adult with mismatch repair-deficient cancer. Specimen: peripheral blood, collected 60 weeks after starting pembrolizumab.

For the CDR3, the DNA is TGTGCCAGTAGATTACAGGGGAACTATGGCTACACCTTC. Translation gives CASRLQGNYGYTF. The chain is built from TRBV19 and TRBJ1-2, with TRBD1 matching over 7 bases. CDR1 is LNHDA and CDR2 is SQIVND in the germline V gene (reference sequence). The CDR3 runs 13 residues. V shed 6 bases, J shed 2 bases, and the junction held 3 bases outside the gene matches.